This T cell receptor beta chain emerged from a study of blood T cell repertoires in COVID-19. As for the study in general: Sites in the United States, Italy and Spain provided acute and convalescent COVID-19 samples. The analysed material was cDNA or gDNA that came from T cells, B-cell-depleted T cells, or PBMCs.

As originally analysed: Nucleated cell counts were estimated from reference gene primer amplification. The protocol was immunoSEQ multiplex PCR, while the TCRdb copy is restricted to in-frame clones and leaves out a portion. V and J calls and clone size are as listed in that table; D and trimming were resolved from the DNA. This table has about 210,000 clones, roughly four fifths appearing once. This clone was observed a handful of times. The germline V gene encodes CDR1 MNHNS and CDR2 SASEGT. The V gene end was trimmed by 4 bases and the J gene end by 4 bases; junction bases not matched to a gene: 9. This CDR3 has 19 residues.

V usage is TRBV6-1 and J usage is TRBJ2-2; 16 nucleotides line up with TRBD2. Sequenced sample: peripheral blood. The receptor was derived from a woman in her forties with acute or convalescent COVID-19. The CDR3 DNA follows: TGTGCCAGCAGTGGTCCCGGGACTAGCGGGAGGGCCAGCACCGGGGAGCTGTTTTTT. Translated: CASSGPGTSGRASTGELFF.